These T cell receptor beta chains were read from a single sample in a study of cytomegalovirus exposure and HLA in healthy donors. Profiled with immunoSEQ multiplex PCR; TCRdb holds only in-frame clones, not every one. The sample shows around 130,000 clones, less than 75% of them seen only once. The sample was PBMCs. Receptors were obtained from a woman between 40 and 50 years old in good health and CMV-seropositive. Both conserved end residues are part of each CDR3. D genes are given only for firm matches. Size is stated for part of the rows, as once, few or many counts, or as a class when the clone is expanded.

TRBV5-4,-,15,TRBJ2-1,TRBD1,CASSPRQGSYNEQFF,TGTGCCAGCAGCCCAAGACAGGGCTCCTACAATGAGCAGTTCTTC
TRBV27,few,15,TRBJ1-5,TRBD1,CASSLSDRPNQPQHF,TGTGCCAGCAGTTTATCGGACAGGCCCAATCAGCCCCAGCATTTT
TRBV6-5,-,13,TRBJ2-7,TRBD2,CASRSGGAGEQYF,TGTGCCAGCAGAAGCGGGGGGGCCGGGGAGCAGTACTTC
TRBV7-8,-,14,TRBJ2-1,-,CASSLARTTNEQFF,TGTGCCAGCAGCTTAGCGCGGACTACCAATGAGCAGTTCTTC
TRBV28,-,13,TRBJ1-5,-,CASGGTANQPQHF,TGTGCCAGCGGAGGGACGGCCAATCAGCCCCAGCATTTT
TRBV28,-,16,TRBJ2-3,TRBD2,CASSPRTSGLTDTQYF,TGTGCCAGCAGTCCCCGGACTAGCGGGCTCACAGATACGCAGTATTTT
TRBV5-1,few,13,TRBJ1-2,-,CASSLSGGYGYTF,TGCGCCAGCAGCTTGTCCGGGGGATATGGCTACACCTTC
TRBV18,-,14,TRBJ1-4,-,CASSPTTRGEKLFF,TGTGCCAGCTCACCGACGACAAGGGGTGAAAAACTGTTTTTT
TRBV7-2,-,17,TRBJ1-6,TRBD1,CASSLGDRNSYNSPLHF,TGTGCCAGCAGCTTAGGGGACAGAAACTCCTATAATTCACCCCTCCACTTT
TRBV28,-,16,TRBJ2-2,TRBD1,CASTRRTGANTGELFF,TGTGCCAGCACCCGCCGGACAGGGGCGAACACCGGGGAGCTGTTTTTT
TRBV7-2,-,15,TRBJ2-1,TRBD2,CASSLWAGLENEQFF,TGTGCCAGCAGCTTATGGGCGGGACTAGAGAATGAGCAGTTCTTC
TRBV10-1,-,17,TRBJ2-7,-,CASSGGTDYILVYEQYF,TGCGCCAGCAGTGGCGGGACAGATTACATCCTTGTCTACGAGCAGTACTTC
TRBV6-6,-,15,TRBJ2-1,TRBD2,CASSYAGGAGNEQFF,TGTGCCAGCAGTTACGCGGGGGGAGCGGGAAATGAGCAGTTCTTC
TRBV11-3,-,15,TRBJ1-6,TRBD1,CASSCRAVRQGRLHF,TGTGCCAGCAGCTGCCGCGCCGTTCGACAGGGGCGACTCCACTTT
TRBV18,few,13,TRBJ1-1,-,CASSPREGSEAFF,TGTGCCAGCTCACCACGGGAGGGATCTGAAGCTTTCTTT
TRBV5-1,-,15,TRBJ2-7,TRBD2,CASSWGLAVSYEQYF,TGCGCCAGCAGCTGGGGACTAGCGGTTTCCTACGAGCAGTACTTC
TRBV7-6,-,14,TRBJ2-7,-,CASSAGPESYEQYF,TGTGCCAGCAGCGCGGGCCCGGAGTCCTACGAGCAGTACTTC
TRBV28,-,15,TRBJ2-3,-,CASSLGGSGGNTQYF,TGTGCCAGCAGTTTAGGAGGGAGTGGCGGTAATACGCAGTATTTT
TRBV5-8,-,15,TRBJ2-7,-,CASSLPGYSSYEQYF,TGTGCCAGCAGCTTGCCGGGATACAGCTCCTACGAGCAGTACTTC
TRBV30,-,12,TRBJ1-4,TRBD1,CAWMDRVEKLFF,TGTGCCTGGATGGACAGGGTCGAAAAACTGTTTTTT
TRBV15,few,15,TRBJ1-6,TRBD1,CATSRGQPNNSPLHF,TGTGCCACCAGCCGGGGACAGCCAAATAATTCACCCCTCCACTTT
TRBV5-1,-,15,TRBJ1-4,TRBD1,CASSSGQGAGEKLFF,TGCGCCAGCAGCTCCGGACAGGGGGCGGGGGAAAAACTGTTTTTT
TRBV28,-,17,TRBJ2-7,-,CASSPVPISRRIGEQYF,TGTGCCAGCAGCCCCGTCCCAATCTCAAGGCGGATTGGCGAGCAGTACTTC
TRBV19,-,13,TRBJ1-4,TRBD1,CASNQTGEEKLFF,TGTGCCAGTAATCAGACAGGGGAGGAAAAACTGTTTTTT
TRBV6-1,-,15,TRBJ1-1,-,CASSEASGGRTEAFF,TGTGCCAGCAGTGAAGCGTCCGGGGGACGCACTGAAGCTTTCTTT
TRBV4-3,few,13,TRBJ2-7,-,CASSLDRTYEQYF,TGCGCCAGCAGCTTGGACAGAACCTACGAGCAGTACTTC
TRBV5-4,-,15,TRBJ2-5,TRBD2,CASSLGLAVGETQYF,TGTGCCAGCAGCTTGGGACTAGCGGTGGGGGAGACCCAGTACTTC
TRBV7-3,-,15,TRBJ2-1,TRBD2,CASSLSGGVTGEQFF,TGTGCCAGCAGCTTAAGCGGGGGGGTCACGGGTGAGCAGTTCTTC
TRBV9,-,15,TRBJ2-3,TRBD2,CASSVDSGGTDTQYF,TGTGCCAGCAGCGTAGATAGCGGGGGCACAGATACGCAGTATTTT
TRBV18,-,15,TRBJ2-2,TRBD1,CASSLGTANTGELFF,TGTGCCAGCTCCCTCGGGACAGCAAACACCGGGGAGCTGTTTTTT
TRBV25-1,-,14,TRBJ2-7,TRBD1,CASSDPTGPGEQYF,TGTGCCAGCAGTGACCCGACAGGGCCGGGGGAGCAGTACTTC
TRBV4-1,-,14,TRBJ1-2,TRBD1,CASSQDRDRSGYTF,TGCGCCAGCAGCCAAGATCGGGACAGGAGTGGCTACACCTTC
TRBV7-2,-,14,TRBJ2-7,TRBD2,CASSLLAGGPEQYF,TGTGCCAGCAGCTTACTAGCGGGGGGGCCCGAGCAGTACTTC
TRBV7-3,-,13,TRBJ1-4,-,CASSLPGDEKLFF,TGTGCCAGCAGCCTTCCAGGGGATGAAAAACTGTTTTTT
TRBV6-5,-,16,TRBJ2-1,-,CASSYSYKPGTNEQFF,TGTGCCAGCAGTTACTCCTATAAACCCGGGACAAATGAGCAGTTCTTC
TRBV7-9,few,14,TRBJ2-7,TRBD1,CASSVTGGVYEQYF,TGTGCCAGCAGCGTGACAGGGGGCGTCTACGAGCAGTACTTC
TRBV29-1,-,12,TRBJ1-1,TRBD1,CSSDRGNTEAFF,TGCAGCTCGGACAGGGGGAACACTGAAGCTTTCTTT
TRBV6-1,-,16,TRBJ2-7,TRBD1,CASSEAHRGYLYEQYF,TGTGCCAGCAGTGAAGCCCACAGGGGATATCTCTACGAGCAGTACTTC
TRBV10-3,-,16,TRBJ1-5,TRBD1,CAISESGTGGNQPQHF,TGTGCCATCAGTGAGTCGGGGACAGGGGGGAATCAGCCCCAGCATTTT
TRBV6-1,-,12,TRBJ2-7,TRBD1,CASIQGVLKQYF,TGTGCCAGCATTCAGGGGGTACTGAAGCAGTACTTC
TRBV7-6,once,18,TRBJ2-2,TRBD2,CASSLGLAGGPVAGELFF,TGTGCCAGCAGCTTAGGGCTAGCGGGGGGTCCAGTCGCCGGGGAGCTGTTTTTT
TRBV28,-,15,TRBJ2-7,-,CASSSLGTAGYEQYF,TGTGCCAGCAGTTCCCTCGGGACTGCCGGCTACGAGCAGTACTTC
TRBV6-4,few,13,TRBJ1-2,-,CASSEGVNYGYTF,TGTGCCAGCAGTGAGGGAGTTAACTATGGCTACACCTTC
TRBV4-3,-,14,TRBJ2-7,TRBD1,CASSQVGTGYEQYF,TGCGCCAGCAGCCAAGTCGGGACAGGGTACGAGCAGTACTTC
TRBV20-1,-,11,TRBJ2-7,-,CSAAPQYEQYF,TGCAGTGCCGCCCCCCAGTACGAGCAGTACTTC
TRBV12-2,-,20,TRBJ1-6,-,CASRLKSHFQGHSYNSPLHF,TGTGCAAGTCGCCTTAAGTCCCATTTCCAGGGCCACTCCTATAATTCACCCCTCCACTTT
TRBV2,once,14,TRBJ2-2,-,CASNLAENTGELFF,TGTGCCAGCAATTTGGCTGAGAACACCGGGGAGCTGTTTTTT
TRBV19,-,16,TRBJ2-7,-,CASSIKGDPGVYEQYF,TGTGCCAGTAGTATAAAAGGGGACCCGGGGGTTTACGAGCAGTACTTC
TRBV19,once,13,TRBJ1-2,-,CASSISSMDGYTF,TGTGCCAGTAGTATCTCGAGTATGGATGGCTACACCTTC
TRBV29-1,-,12,TRBJ2-7,-,CSVGVQTYEQYF,TGCAGCGTTGGGGTACAGACCTACGAGCAGTACTTC
TRBV7-9,-,15,TRBJ1-5,-,CASSSDINSNQPQHF,TGTGCCAGCAGCTCGGACATAAATAGCAATCAGCCCCAGCATTTT
TRBV28,-,15,TRBJ2-1,TRBD2,CASSEPGLAGRVQFF,TGTGCCAGCAGTGAACCGGGACTAGCGGGAAGGGTGCAGTTCTTC
TRBV5-6,-,12,TRBJ1-2,-,CASSYDAGERTF,TGTGCCAGCAGCTATGACGCAGGGGAGCGCACCTTC